Sequencing of this T cell receptor (beta chain) was carried out in a study of cytomegalovirus exposure and HLA in healthy donors. Study-wide background: The 90 to 150 validation repertoires matched the roughly 650 first-cohort repertoires in platform, a later analysis reported.

Method: immunoSEQ multiplex PCR; TCRdb's copy keeps in-frame clones and lacks some. The data hold 200,000 to 250,000 clones, with around nine tenths observed a single time. The trim removed 3 bases at V and 1 base at J, leaving 6 bases unmatched. The CDR3 consists of 16 residues. CDR1 and CDR2 from the germline V gene are MDHEN and SYDVKM. The donors belonged to the approximately 120-subject validation cohort, separate from the roughly 600-subject first cohort. The sequence was collected from a woman between 18 and 29 years old in good health and CMV-seropositive. The chain couples TRBV28 to TRBJ2-7, with 10 bases lining up with TRBD2. Sequenced input: PBMCs. The CDR3 DNA is TGTGCCAGCAGTTTCCCGACTAGCGGGCCTTCCTACGAGCAGTACTTC. Translating it yields CASSFPTSGPSYEQYF.